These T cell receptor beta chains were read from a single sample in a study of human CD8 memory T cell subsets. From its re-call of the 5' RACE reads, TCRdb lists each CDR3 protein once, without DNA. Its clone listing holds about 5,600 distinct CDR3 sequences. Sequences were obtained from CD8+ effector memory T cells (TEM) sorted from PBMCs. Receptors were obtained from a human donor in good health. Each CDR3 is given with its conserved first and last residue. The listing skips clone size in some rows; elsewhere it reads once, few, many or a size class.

CSAHIIAGNSYEQYF TRBJ2-7 TRBV20-1 medium-sized
CSARAVGHAEAFF TRBJ1-1 TRBV20-1 -
CASSWGGDNEQFF TRBJ2-1 TRBV5-1 -
CASSQWTGPGNEKLFF TRBJ1-4 TRBV14 medium-sized
CASSLRGAYEQFF TRBJ2-1 TRBV11-1 -
CASSKSLVLYEQYF TRBJ2-7 TRBV19 -
CASSDSQAGDYNEQFF TRBJ2-1 TRBV6-4 -
CASAGPPRSYEQYF TRBJ2-7 TRBV7-2 -
CASSQDRDRLYEQYF TRBJ2-7 TRBV4-3 -
CASSDATTGELFF TRBJ2-2 TRBV6-4 -
CASSIGSAYEQYF TRBJ2-7 TRBV7-9 -
CSVTMGGEWHEQFF TRBJ2-1 TRBV29-1 medium-sized
CASSQGSGRSDTQYF TRBJ2-3 TRBV4-3 medium-sized
CSVGTSGSLIDYNEQFF TRBJ2-1 TRBV29-1 -
CASSALDGNTEAFF TRBJ1-1 TRBV9 -
CASSEGGSGTDTQYF TRBJ2-3 TRBV6-4 -
CAISESSGRDFSTDTQYF TRBJ2-3 TRBV10-3 -
CASRPGLANEQFF TRBJ2-1 TRBV2 large
CVDTSSAVSSSTPAYNEQFF TRBJ2-1 TRBV4-3 -
CASSPRDMNEQFF TRBJ2-1 TRBV7-9 -
CAGRYGSEQYF TRBJ2-7 TRBV6-1 -
CASSQGYGYTF TRBJ1-2 TRBV27 -
CSARDGRSRNYGYTF TRBJ1-2 TRBV20-1 -
CSARVGGGQETQYF TRBJ2-5 TRBV20-1 -
CASSPNPRDGYTF TRBJ1-2 TRBV5-1 medium-sized
CASSRLAGGPNEQYF TRBJ2-7 TRBV7-9 -
CASSQERDRPLKNIQYF TRBJ2-4 TRBV4-1 -
CSASALFQGDSAEAFF TRBJ1-1 TRBV20-1 medium-sized
CASSFITEGYEQYF TRBJ2-7 TRBV5-6 -
CASSFNREYVGYTF TRBJ1-2 TRBV27 -
CASSLDASGGYEQYF TRBJ2-7 TRBV7-6 -
CASSPRTSGFTDTQYF TRBJ2-3 TRBV5-1 -
CSVRTGYGYTF TRBJ1-2 TRBV29-1 -
CASTYFTTEAFF TRBJ1-1 TRBV12-3/TRBV12-4 medium-sized
CASSWDRDLSNEQFF TRBJ2-1 TRBV11-2 -
CASSYSRELAYEQYF TRBJ2-7 TRBV6-6 -
CASSIGLGGLYEQYF TRBJ2-7 TRBV19 -
CSANLVDSYNEQFF TRBJ2-1 TRBV20-1 -
CSAPPRGTDTQYF TRBJ2-3 TRBV20-1 -
CASSTAGGYTGELFF TRBJ2-2 TRBV6-5 -
CASRQTTNEKLFF TRBJ1-4 TRBV12-3/TRBV12-4 -
CASSLDREGTGELFF TRBJ2-2 TRBV5-6 -
CASSEGQGANSPLHF TRBJ1-6 TRBV6-4 -
CASSPAVAGGTYEQYF TRBJ2-7 TRBV5-4 -
CASSLVGGSGETQYF TRBJ2-5 TRBV7-8 -
CASSVAGGPDTQYF TRBJ2-3 TRBV6-4 -
CSVQPGRSNEKLFF TRBJ1-4 TRBV29-1 medium-sized
CASSSSTGGHNEQFF TRBJ2-1 TRBV7-9 -
CATSSGVGYEQYF TRBJ2-7 TRBV15 -
CASSLGLQGNQPQHF TRBJ1-5 TRBV7-2 -
CASSQAESGELFF TRBJ2-2 TRBV4-2 -
CSVEEMERVAYGYTF TRBJ1-2 TRBV29-1 -